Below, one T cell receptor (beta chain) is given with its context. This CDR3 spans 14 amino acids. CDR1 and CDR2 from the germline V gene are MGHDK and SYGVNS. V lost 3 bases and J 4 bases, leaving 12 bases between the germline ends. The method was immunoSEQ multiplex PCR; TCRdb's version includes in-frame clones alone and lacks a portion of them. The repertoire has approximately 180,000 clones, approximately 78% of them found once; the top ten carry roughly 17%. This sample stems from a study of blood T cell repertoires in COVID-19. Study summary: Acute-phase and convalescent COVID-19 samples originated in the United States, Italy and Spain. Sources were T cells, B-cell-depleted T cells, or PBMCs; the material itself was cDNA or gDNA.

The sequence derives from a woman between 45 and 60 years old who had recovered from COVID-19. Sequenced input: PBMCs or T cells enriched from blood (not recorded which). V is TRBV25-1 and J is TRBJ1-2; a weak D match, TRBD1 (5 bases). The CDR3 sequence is CASSDSGQLYGYTF. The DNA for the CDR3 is TGTGCCAGCAGTGACTCTGGACAACTCTATGGCTACACCTTC.